This T cell receptor beta chain derives from a study of human T cells and chemical hapten exposure (dated by TCRdb to the early 2020s). Looking at the study overall: For sensitization, 2% DPC in acetone was applied to an approximately 2 cm by approximately 2 cm area of upper inner arm skin. Patient blood was sampled pre-sensitization (week 0) and at 2, 6 and about 24 weeks after DPC sensitization. Most of the patients in the cohort were female, and the cohort covered alopecia areata with under or over 50% scalp involvement, alopecia totalis and alopecia universalis. This study followed changes in the peripheral blood TCR repertoire in vivo during primary and secondary sensitization of alopecia patients to the hapten diphenylcyclopropenone (DPC). Throughout the approximately 25-week study period, patients were also given weekly therapeutic DPC doses on the scalp. Patch testing on the upper back used Finn chambers containing 0.01% DPC, with scoring done after 6 days according to International Contact Dermatitis Research Group standards. Nearly 30 alopecia patients gave blood for TCR sequencing at one to four time points (pre-sensitization, 2, 6 and 24 weeks). The libraries were sequenced as a pool, and the TCR yield per sample differed mostly because of small variations in library volumes within the pool. What the authors observed across the whole study: The number of PT1 expanded TCRs positively correlated with patch test score, significant at thresholds 8, 16 and 32 but not 4. DPC sensitization did not change how many TCRs were above 1 in 1000 frequency, and no evidence was found of alterations in global repertoire structure. Compared with pre-sensitization or healthy control sets, expanded TCRs formed significantly more large CDR3 similarity clusters, which is consistent with antigen-driven responses. Repeated subsampling changed both the strength of the expansion versus patch-test correlation and the threshold at which the correlation became significant. Because all patients had alopecia, a presumed autoimmune disease, the immune response of the patients might differ from that of healthy individuals.

The germline V and J ends show losses of 0 bases and 3 bases respectively, and no gene match explains 0 bases of the junction. CDR1 and CDR2, looked up from the germline V gene, are SGHTA and FQGTGA. The cysteine opens and the phenylalanine closes a CDR3 of 15 amino acids. Only CDR3 DNA is held: 45 bases, read in frame from base 1. In light of the paper, this sample's time point label describes: patch test 1, 2 weeks after DPC sensitization. The treatment or condition label here, explained by the study, means: therapeutic diphenylcyclopropenone sensitization with weekly scalp DPC. Blood at each patch-test visit was drawn before the patch test was applied. Patients were considered eligible if aged 18 to 70, diagnosed with alopecia and deemed suitable for DPC therapy, and patients were excluded if pregnant. Unfractionated whole blood was collected in Tempus Blood RNA tubes, and total RNA was extracted from that blood.

The table lists this clonotype with many counts. Its antigen specificity is not known. No per-base quality is available; no much larger clone lies one base away. The method behind the library was RACE. TCRdb shows the sequencer as NextSeq 500. During library preparation, unique molecular identifiers were attached to individual cDNA molecules so that TCRs could be counted in a quantitative, reproducible way. From each blood RNA sample, both TCR alpha and TCR beta chains were sequenced. The source study handled its data this way. Samples had a median of around 92,000 TCRs, with a range from roughly 23,224 to 700,000. V, J and CDR3 annotation of the TCR reads was carried out using the Decombinator software suite. Every sample was subsampled to the same number of TCRs (28,000) for the PS versus PT1 abundance plots. Expanded TCRs were defined as absent before sensitization and observed at least eight times at the 2-week time point. The public reads were quality trimmed at Q25 with fastp and then assembled into clones with MiXCR by TCRdb, keeping productive beta chains. Duplicate CDR3 protein sequences are folded into a single record with the most common DNA and genes. V and J calls and clone size were set by TCRdb, not the authors. For this sample the table gives around 380,000 distinct CDR3 sequences, of which 4.8% were detected only once. The ten top clones hold roughly 2.4% of the sample.

The source of this sequence is a woman between 50 and 59 years old with alopecia areata. Some clones in this sample may be carry-over from other donors' samples. The receptor chain draws on TRBV7-3 and TRBJ2-1; 9 bases in the middle match TRBD1. This sample comprised whole blood, obtained in connection with sensitization to the hapten diphenylcyclopropenone (DPC). The DNA sequence is given as TGTGCCAGCAGCTTAACGACAGGGGGCTACAATGAGCAGTTCTTC. This encodes CASSLTTGGYNEQFF.